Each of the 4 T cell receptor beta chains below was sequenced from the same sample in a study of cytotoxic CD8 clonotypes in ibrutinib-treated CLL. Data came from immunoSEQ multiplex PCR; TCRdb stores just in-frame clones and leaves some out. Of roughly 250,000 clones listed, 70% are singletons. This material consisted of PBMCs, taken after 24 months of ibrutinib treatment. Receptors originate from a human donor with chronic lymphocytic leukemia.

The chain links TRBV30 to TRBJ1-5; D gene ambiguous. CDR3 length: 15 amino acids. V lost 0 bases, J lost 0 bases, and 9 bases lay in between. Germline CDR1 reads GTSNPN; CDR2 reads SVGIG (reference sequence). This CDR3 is CAWSVQSGSNQPQHF. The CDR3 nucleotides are TGTGCCTGGAGTGTACAATCAGGTAGCAATCAGCCCCAGCATTTT.

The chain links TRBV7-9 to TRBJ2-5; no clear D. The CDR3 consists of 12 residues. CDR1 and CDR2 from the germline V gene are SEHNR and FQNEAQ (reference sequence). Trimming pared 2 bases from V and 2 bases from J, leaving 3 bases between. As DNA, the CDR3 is TGTGCCAGCAGCTTAAGACAAGAGACCCAGTACTTC. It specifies CASSLRQETQYF.

The CDR3 bases are TGTGCCAGCAGCCAAGTGTCCCCTGGGGCCAACGTCCTGACTTTC. Encoded protein: CASSQVSPGANVLTF. The rearrangement joins TRBV14 to TRBJ2-6; the D is unclear. This CDR3 region has 15 residues. Per germline, CDR1 SGHDN and CDR2 FVKESK. Trimming stripped 1 base from V and 2 bases from J, with 6 bases between. Using reference TRBV14 and TRBJ2-6 for the parts outside the CDR3, the full variable domain is EAGVTQFPSHSVIEKGQTVTLRCDPISGHDNLYWYRRVMGKEIKFLLHFVKESKQDESGMPNNRFLAERTGGTYSTLKVQPAELEDSGVYFCASSQVSPGANVLTFGAGSRLTVL.

The CDR3 DNA is TGTGCCAGCAGCTTAGACAGGGGGCGGGATGAGCAGTTCTTC. Amino acids: CASSLDRGRDEQFF. V gene TRBV11-3 combines with J gene TRBJ2-1; TRBD1 agrees at 8 bases. V lost 0 bases to trimming and J lost 8 bases; unmatched junction nucleotides: 3. This CDR3 is 14 amino acids long. Germline V CDR1 and CDR2: SGHNT, YENEEA.